A single sample gave rise to the 16 T cell receptor beta chains below, sequenced in a study of shared clonotypes between healthy human individuals. Clones were sequenced by immunoSEQ multiplex PCR, and TCRdb holds only the in-frame ones, with some missing. This sample has approximately 2,300,000 clones, with 85% to 95% found just once. Sequenced material: naive CD4+ T cells from PBMCs. Subset specified: CD45RA+ positively selected. The source is a young man in good health. Some clones in this sample may be carry-over from other donors' samples.

Notes on this clone: The same CDR3 can be traced to other DNA sequences in this sample. The chain recombines TRBV7-3 with TRBJ2-1; 8 bases align to TRBD2. Per the germline V gene, CDR1 is SGHTA and CDR2 is FQGTGA. The CDR3 runs 16 residues. The V and J ends lost 5 bases and 4 bases, in that order; junction bases with no gene match: 10. The CDR3 protein is CASSPRTSGAYNEQFF. DNA for the CDR3: TGTGCCAGCAGCCCCCGCACTAGCGGAGCTTACAATGAGCAGTTCTTC.

The chain couples TRBV28 to TRBJ2-5; D unresolved. This CDR3 comprises 16 residues. The germline V and J ends were trimmed by 4 bases and 1 base, with 16 bases remaining between them. Germline CDR1 MDHEN, CDR2 SYDVKM. The chain's CDR3 is CASSSPPRTFQETQYF. DNA for the CDR3: TGTGCCAGCAGTTCCCCCCCCCGGACCTTCCAAGAGACCCAGTACTTC.

The chain employs TRBV7-9 and TRBJ1-1; tentative D call: TRBD1 (6 bases). The V end lost 5 bases, the J end lost 6 bases, and 16 bases lay between the germline ends. This CDR3 region has 14 residues. Looked up from germline, CDR1 is SEHNR and CDR2 is FQNEAQ (reference sequence). In nucleotides, the CDR3 is TGTGCCAGCAGCCCTCTATCGGGGGCTTCTGAAGCTTTCTTT. Its protein product is CASSPLSGASEAFF.

The V and J genes are TRBV11-3 and TRBJ2-2, with D perhaps matching TRBD1 (5 bases). The CDR3 spans 16 residues. Germline CDR1 reads SGHNT; CDR2 reads YENEEA. Trimming pared 2 bases from V and 1 base from J, leaving 11 bases between. This CDR3 reads CASSLQGAENTGELFF. CDR3 sequence (DNA): TGTGCCAGCAGCTTACAAGGGGCAGAGAACACCGGGGAGCTGTTTTTT.

The CDR3 is CASSGLRRDTGELFF. For the CDR3, the DNA is TGTGCCAGCAGCGGTCTCAGGAGGGACACCGGGGAGCTGTTTTTT. The V call is TRBV5-5, the J call TRBJ2-2; D possibly corresponds to TRBD2 (6 bases). The CDR3 runs to 15 residues. Trimming took 4 bases from V and 3 from J, leaving 13 bases between them. Germline CDR1 and CDR2: SGHKS and YYEKEE (reference sequence).

About this clone itself: Different DNA sequences within this sample yield the same CDR3. J is TRBJ2-6 and V is TRBV4-3; D not certain. Germline CDR1 LGHNA, CDR2 YSLEER. The CDR3 is 16 amino acids. V lost 1 base to trimming and J lost 1 base, with 8 bases between them. The CDR3 nucleotides are TGCGCCAGCAGCCAAGCTGCCAGATCTGGGGCCAACGTCCTGACTTTC. Protein sequence: CASSQAARSGANVLTF.

The CDR3 DNA reads as TGTGCCAGCAGTGAGGTGTTTGAAGCTTTCTTT. Its translation: CASSEVFEAFF. The rearrangement uses TRBV6-1 and TRBJ1-1; no clear D gene. CDR3 length: 11 residues. V was clipped by 3 bases and J by 7 bases, with 6 bases between them. Germline CDR1 is MNHNS and CDR2 is SASEGT.

This chain connects TRBV5-6 to TRBJ2-1, with D possibly being TRBD2 (6 bases). Trimming removed 4 bases at V and 3 bases at J, with 14 bases between. CDR3 size: 15 residues. CDR1 and CDR2 (germline): SGHDT, YYEEEE. CDR3 amino acids: CASSRGTGFYNEQFF. The CDR3 DNA follows: TGTGCCAGCAGCCGCGGGACGGGATTCTACAATGAGCAGTTCTTC.

V and J are TRBV5-1 and TRBJ2-1; perhaps TRBD1 as D (7 bases). CDR1 is SGHRS, CDR2 YFSETQ, per germline. V lost 7 bases to trimming and J lost 5 bases, with 22 bases between them. The CDR3 contains 16 residues. CDR3: CASSSQGGLLDNEQFF. In DNA form, the CDR3 reads TGCGCCAGCTCTTCCCAGGGGGGTTTGCTTGACAATGAGCAGTTCTTC.

The rearrangement links TRBV5-1 to TRBJ2-3, with D unclear. The V gene's germline CDR1 is SGHRS and CDR2 YFSETQ. The ends were cut back, 2 bases at V and 6 bases at J, with 13 bases in the middle. This CDR3 has 14 amino acids. The CDR3 sequence is CASSLYMGPDTQYF. The CDR3 DNA sequence: TGCGCCAGCAGCTTATACATGGGCCCGGATACGCAGTATTTT. The full variable domain, with the rest looked up from reference TRBV5-1 and TRBJ2-3, is KAGVTQTPRYLIKTRGQQVTLSCSPISGHRSVSWYQQTPGQGLQFLFEYFSETQRNKGNFPGRFSGRQFSNSRSEMNVSTLELGDSALYLCASSLYMGPDTQYFGPGTRLTVL.

The CDR3 region has the DNA TGTGCCAGTAGCCCAAACGATAACTATGGCTACACCTTC. This sequence encodes CASSPNDNYGYTF. The chain is built from TRBV19 and TRBJ1-2; D gene unclear. Trimming stripped 6 bases from V and 1 base from J, with 9 bases between. The CDR3 is 13 residues long. Per germline, CDR1 LNHDA and CDR2 SQIVND (reference sequence).

This rearrangement joins TRBV6-6 to TRBJ2-5, with a weak D call TRBD1 (6 bases). The CDR3 loop spans 14 amino acids. In germline, CDR1 is MNHNY, CDR2 SVGAGI (reference sequence). Between the trimmed V and J ends, which lost 0 bases and 5 bases, there was a span of 10 bases. The CDR3: CASSYSGARETQYF. The CDR3 nucleotides read TGTGCCAGCAGTTACTCGGGGGCCCGGGAGACCCAGTACTTC.

V is TRBV11-2 and J is TRBJ1-4; D gene ambiguous. The length of the CDR3 is 14 residues. CDR1 and CDR2 from the germline V gene are SGHAT and FQNNGV. Trimming stripped 4 bases from V and 4 bases from J, with 10 bases between. CDR3 loop: CASSSQRNNEKLFF. The CDR3 DNA reads as TGTGCCAGCAGCTCCCAGAGAAATAATGAAAAACTGTTTTTT.

The chain carries TRBV2 and TRBJ1-5, with a tentative D call TRBD1 (6 bases). The germline CDR1 and CDR2 sequences are SNHLY and FYNNEI. V was shortened by 4 bases and J by 5 bases, with 6 bases between the two germline ends. This CDR3 has 12 residues. CDR3 in DNA: TGTGCCAGCAGTGCAGGGGATCAGCCCCAGCATTTT. The encoded protein is CASSAGDQPQHF.

This chain joins TRBV2 and TRBJ2-7, with TRBD1 matching over 12 bases. The ends lost 7 bases at V and 5 bases at J; junction bases unmatched: 6. This CDR3 contains 14 residues. The germline V gene has CDR1 SNHLY and CDR2 FYNNEI. The CDR3 bases are TGTGCCAGCACCTTCGGGACAGGGGGCCACGAGCAGTACTTC. Protein sequence: CASTFGTGGHEQYF.

This chain uses TRBV5-5 with TRBJ1-1; perhaps TRBD1 as D (6 bases). V lost 0 bases and J lost 7, with 10 bases in between. The CDR3 has 13 amino acids. CDR1 is SGHKS and CDR2 is YYEKEE in the germline V gene (reference sequence). For the CDR3, the DNA is TGTGCCAGCAGCTTGGCGGGGGCAAATGAAGCTTTCTTT. Translated: CASSLAGANEAFF.